Listed below are T cell receptor beta chains from one sample, sequenced in a study of blood T cells in healthy people across ages. TCRdb processed the 5' RACE reads anew with MiXCR; each CDR3 protein has one entry. The data contain more than 800,000 distinct CDR3 sequences, under 30% of them seen just once; the ten biggest clones take up 15% to 20%. Sequencing was carried out using blood. The receptor set was obtained from a woman older than 75 in good health. The CDR3 runs from the conserved cysteine through the conserved F or W. Fields, in order: V gene, D gene, J gene, clone size, CDR3 DNA, CDR3 protein. D genes are given only for firm matches. A clone size is listed for some rows: how often the clone was seen (once, few, many), or a class if it is expanded.

V gene: TRBV5-5
D gene: NA
J gene: TRBJ2-6
clone size: many
CDR3 DNA: TGTGCCAGCAGCGAACCAGGGTGGAATAGAAACGTCCTGACTTTC
CDR3 protein: CASSEPGWNRNVLTF

V gene: TRBV20-1
D gene: NA
J gene: TRBJ2-1
clone size: few
CDR3 DNA: TGCAGTGCTAGAGATGGGGCACTAGGACAGAATGAGCAGTTCTTC
CDR3 protein: CSARDGALGQNEQFF

V gene: TRBV10-1
D gene: TRBD1
J gene: TRBJ2-7
clone size: many
CDR3 DNA: TGCGCCAGCAGTGAGGCGGCGGGACAGGGGTCCTACGAGCAGTACTTC
CDR3 protein: CASSEAAGQGSYEQYF

V gene: TRBV28
D gene: NA
J gene: TRBJ2-7
clone size: NA
CDR3 DNA: TGTGCCAGCAGTCCTGTTGATTCTAGTGCCTACAATGAGCAGTACTTC
CDR3 protein: CASSPVDSSAYNEQYF

V gene: TRBV11-2
D gene: NA
J gene: TRBJ1-2
clone size: NA
CDR3 DNA: TGTGCCAGCAGCCTCCGAGGTACGGAACCAAGTGATGGCTACACCTTC
CDR3 protein: CASSLRGTEPSDGYTF

V gene: TRBV6-6
D gene: NA
J gene: TRBJ1-1
clone size: few
CDR3 DNA: TGTGCCAGCAGTTACTCCGGACCGGATACTGAAGCTTTCTTT
CDR3 protein: CASSYSGPDTEAFF

V gene: TRBV7-9
D gene: NA
J gene: TRBJ2-1
clone size: many
CDR3 DNA: TGTGCCAGCAGCTATGAAGGGGGAAGTCACAATGAGCAGTTCTTC
CDR3 protein: CASSYEGGSHNEQFF

V gene: TRBV7-2
D gene: NA
J gene: TRBJ2-7
clone size: few
CDR3 DNA: TGTGCCAGCAGCTTACAAACGGTTGGCTCCTACGAGCAGTACTTC
CDR3 protein: CASSLQTVGSYEQYF

V gene: TRBV6-1
D gene: NA
J gene: TRBJ2-4
clone size: many
CDR3 DNA: TGTGCCAGCAGTGTTGGGACACCCCAGGTGGCCAAAAACATTCAGTACTTC
CDR3 protein: CASSVGTPQVAKNIQYF

V gene: TRBV5-1
D gene: TRBD2
J gene: TRBJ2-1
clone size: few
CDR3 DNA: TGCGCCAGCAGCTTGGAACTAGCGGGGGGAGGCCAGCAGTTCTTC
CDR3 protein: CASSLELAGGGQQFF

V gene: TRBV12-3/TRBV12-4
D gene: TRBD1
J gene: TRBJ2-3
clone size: NA
CDR3 DNA: TGTGCCAGCAGTCCAGGGACAGGGACCGCAGATACGCAGTATTTT
CDR3 protein: CASSPGTGTADTQYF

V gene: TRBV20-1
D gene: TRBD1
J gene: TRBJ1-2
clone size: many
CDR3 DNA: TGCAGTGCTTTTCGGACAGGGGGTAACGGCTACACCTTC
CDR3 protein: CSAFRTGGNGYTF

V gene: TRBV18
D gene: NA
J gene: TRBJ2-3
clone size: few
CDR3 DNA: TGTGCCAGCTCACCAGGAAGCAGGGGGGGTACGCAGTATTTT
CDR3 protein: CASSPGSRGGTQYF

V gene: TRBV19
D gene: NA
J gene: TRBJ1-5
clone size: NA
CDR3 DNA: TGTGCCAGTAGTATTATCGGCAGGGGAGGCAATCAGCCCCAGCATTTT
CDR3 protein: CASSIIGRGGNQPQHF

V gene: TRBV3-1
D gene: NA
J gene: TRBJ2-3
clone size: NA
CDR3 DNA: TGTGCCAGCAGACAGGTCTCTAGCACAGATACGCAGTATTTT
CDR3 protein: CASRQVSSTDTQYF

V gene: TRBV3-1
D gene: NA
J gene: TRBJ2-2
clone size: few
CDR3 DNA: TGTGCCAGCACAGGCACCGGGGAGCTGTTTTTT
CDR3 protein: CASTGTGELFF

V gene: TRBV25-1
D gene: NA
J gene: TRBJ2-5
clone size: many
CDR3 DNA: TGTGCCAGCAGCGTGTCGTTGGGGACCCAGTACTTC
CDR3 protein: CASSVSLGTQYF

V gene: TRBV9
D gene: NA
J gene: TRBJ2-3
clone size: NA
CDR3 DNA: TGTGCCAGCAGCCTTATCCGGGGGGCTATCCCAGATACGCAGTATTTT
CDR3 protein: CASSLIRGAIPDTQYF

V gene: TRBV18
D gene: NA
J gene: TRBJ2-5
clone size: many
CDR3 DNA: TGTGCCAGCTCACCCTCCGGTACCCTAAGGAGGGAGACCCAGTACTTC
CDR3 protein: CASSPSGTLRRETQYF

V gene: TRBV7-2
D gene: TRBD1
J gene: TRBJ2-5
clone size: NA
CDR3 DNA: TGTGCCAGCAGCTTAGGAGTGGGACAGCAAGAGACCCAGTACTTC
CDR3 protein: CASSLGVGQQETQYF

V gene: TRBV6-2/TRBV6-3
D gene: TRBD1
J gene: TRBJ1-1
clone size: NA
CDR3 DNA: TGTGCCAGCAGTTCCGCCGGGACAGGGAACGCTGAAGCTTTCTTT
CDR3 protein: CASSSAGTGNAEAFF

V gene: TRBV6-2/TRBV6-3
D gene: TRBD1
J gene: TRBJ2-7
clone size: few
CDR3 DNA: TGTGCCAGCAGTTATAGAACGGACAGGGTCGTCTACGAGCAGTACTTC
CDR3 protein: CASSYRTDRVVYEQYF

V gene: TRBV9
D gene: NA
J gene: TRBJ1-3
clone size: few
CDR3 DNA: TGTGCCAGCAGCGTAGAAGCCCGAGATGGAAACACCATATATTTT
CDR3 protein: CASSVEARDGNTIYF

V gene: TRBV7-2
D gene: TRBD2
J gene: TRBJ2-7
clone size: many
CDR3 DNA: TGTGCCAGCAGCCCAAGAGCGGGGACTAGCGGGGGGAGGGGGTCCTACGAGCAGTACTTC
CDR3 protein: CASSPRAGTSGGRGSYEQYF

V gene: TRBV4-3
D gene: TRBD1
J gene: TRBJ1-5
clone size: NA
CDR3 DNA: TGCGCCAGCAGCCAAGCGGCGGGGACAGGGGATCAGCCCCAGCATTTT
CDR3 protein: CASSQAAGTGDQPQHF

V gene: TRBV10-3
D gene: NA
J gene: TRBJ1-6
clone size: many
CDR3 DNA: TGTGCCATCAGTGACAGTTCACCCCTCCACTTT
CDR3 protein: CAISDSSPLHF

V gene: TRBV7-2
D gene: NA
J gene: TRBJ2-1
clone size: NA
CDR3 DNA: TGTGCCAGCAGCTTAATCCCCACTAGCCCCTACAATGAGCAGTTCTTC
CDR3 protein: CASSLIPTSPYNEQFF

V gene: TRBV3-1
D gene: TRBD1
J gene: TRBJ1-2
clone size: few
CDR3 DNA: TGTGCCAGCAGCCAAGATTCACAGGGGCTTTATGGCTACACCTTC
CDR3 protein: CASSQDSQGLYGYTF

V gene: TRBV12-3/TRBV12-4
D gene: TRBD1
J gene: TRBJ1-3
clone size: NA
CDR3 DNA: TGTGCCAGCAATACGGGACAGCGAAACACCATATATTTT
CDR3 protein: CASNTGQRNTIYF

V gene: TRBV7-2
D gene: TRBD2
J gene: TRBJ2-1
clone size: few
CDR3 DNA: TGTGCCAGCAGCCCATTTAGCGGGGGGCGCTCCTACAATGAGCAGTTCTTC
CDR3 protein: CASSPFSGGRSYNEQFF

V gene: TRBV20-1
D gene: TRBD2
J gene: TRBJ2-1
clone size: many
CDR3 DNA: TGCAGTGCTACCTCTAGCGGCTCCTACAATGAGCAGTTCTTC
CDR3 protein: CSATSSGSYNEQFF

V gene: TRBV24-1
D gene: NA
J gene: TRBJ2-5
clone size: many
CDR3 DNA: TGTGCCACCCCTTCCCATCCCCATGAGACCCAGTACTTC
CDR3 protein: CATPSHPHETQYF

V gene: TRBV7-6
D gene: NA
J gene: TRBJ2-1
clone size: many
CDR3 DNA: TGTGCCAGCACCTCGAACACAGGGTTTGAGCAGTTCTTC
CDR3 protein: CASTSNTGFEQFF

V gene: TRBV24-1
D gene: TRBD1
J gene: TRBJ2-6
clone size: many
CDR3 DNA: TGTGCCACCAGTGGGACAGGGGGAAACTCTGGGGCCAACGTCCTGACTTTC
CDR3 protein: CATSGTGGNSGANVLTF

V gene: TRBV12-3/TRBV12-4
D gene: TRBD2
J gene: TRBJ2-3
clone size: many
CDR3 DNA: TGTGCCAGCAGCTTCGGGGGGGCTAGCACAGATACGCAGTATTTT
CDR3 protein: CASSFGGASTDTQYF

V gene: TRBV4-3
D gene: NA
J gene: TRBJ2-6
clone size: many
CDR3 DNA: TGCGCCAGCAGCCAAGATCAACCGGCAACCTTCTCTGGGGCCAACGTCCTGACTTTC
CDR3 protein: CASSQDQPATFSGANVLTF

V gene: TRBV5-1
D gene: NA
J gene: TRBJ2-1
clone size: many
CDR3 DNA: TGCGCCAGCAGCTGGGGGGCGGTTAATGAGCAGTTCTTC
CDR3 protein: CASSWGAVNEQFF

V gene: TRBV13
D gene: NA
J gene: TRBJ1-6
clone size: many
CDR3 DNA: TGTGCCAGCAGCGCCCAGGGGAATGTCAATTCACCCCTCCACTTT
CDR3 protein: CASSAQGNVNSPLHF

V gene: TRBV7-2
D gene: NA
J gene: TRBJ2-6
clone size: many
CDR3 DNA: TGTGCCAGCAGCCCACTTGGCGGGGTGACCTCTGGGGCCAACGTCCTGACTTTC
CDR3 protein: CASSPLGGVTSGANVLTF

V gene: TRBV7-2
D gene: TRBD1
J gene: TRBJ2-4
clone size: many
CDR3 DNA: TGTGCCAGCAGCGCAAGACCGGACAGGGTCGGCAAAAACATTCAGTACTTC
CDR3 protein: CASSARPDRVGKNIQYF

V gene: TRBV9
D gene: NA
J gene: TRBJ1-1
clone size: NA
CDR3 DNA: TGTGCCAGCAGCGTGTTAAACAGGGAGAACACTGAAGCTTTCTTT
CDR3 protein: CASSVLNRENTEAFF

V gene: TRBV6-2/TRBV6-3
D gene: NA
J gene: TRBJ1-2
clone size: many
CDR3 DNA: TGTGCCACTTACACGGGGCTTGGACCGCGAAAGGCGTATGGCTACACCTTC
CDR3 protein: CATYTGLGPRKAYGYTF

V gene: TRBV5-1
D gene: TRBD2
J gene: TRBJ2-5
clone size: NA
CDR3 DNA: TGCGCCAGCAGCTCGACTAGCGGGAGTGAGGATGAGCAGTACTTC
CDR3 protein: CASSSTSGSEDEQYF

V gene: TRBV29-1
D gene: TRBD2
J gene: TRBJ2-3
clone size: many
CDR3 DNA: TGCAGCGTTAAGACTAGCGGGAGTACAGATACGCAGTATTTT
CDR3 protein: CSVKTSGSTDTQYF

V gene: TRBV18
D gene: NA
J gene: TRBJ1-1
clone size: NA
CDR3 DNA: TGTGCCAGCTCACCCACGCGATCTGAAGCTTTCTTT
CDR3 protein: CASSPTRSEAFF

V gene: TRBV6-5
D gene: NA
J gene: TRBJ2-3
clone size: many
CDR3 DNA: TGTGCCAGCAGTTACGAGGGTAAAGGGGCAGATACGCAGTATTTT
CDR3 protein: CASSYEGKGADTQYF

V gene: TRBV7-9
D gene: TRBD2
J gene: TRBJ2-7
clone size: NA
CDR3 DNA: TGTGCCAGCAGCTTCAATAGCGGGACGTACGAGCAGTACTTC
CDR3 protein: CASSFNSGTYEQYF

V gene: TRBV4-1
D gene: TRBD2
J gene: TRBJ2-5
clone size: many
CDR3 DNA: TGCGCCAGCAGCCAAAGGGCTAGCGGGGGGGCCCTCACCCAGTACTTC
CDR3 protein: CASSQRASGGALTQYF

V gene: TRBV5-6
D gene: TRBD2
J gene: TRBJ2-2
clone size: few
CDR3 DNA: TGTGCCAGCAGCCCCATGAGCGGGACTAACACCGGGGAGCTGTTTTTT
CDR3 protein: CASSPMSGTNTGELFF

V gene: TRBV6-2/TRBV6-3
D gene: NA
J gene: TRBJ2-4
clone size: many
CDR3 DNA: TGTGCCAGCAGCCCCGTTCGGATAAGGGCCAAAAACATTCAGTACTTC
CDR3 protein: CASSPVRIRAKNIQYF

V gene: TRBV7-9
D gene: TRBD2
J gene: TRBJ2-5
clone size: many
CDR3 DNA: TGTGCCAGCAGCTTAGGGGCGAGCGGGGGCTCTCAAGAGACCCAGTACTTC
CDR3 protein: CASSLGASGGSQETQYF

V gene: TRBV18
D gene: TRBD2
J gene: TRBJ2-3
clone size: many
CDR3 DNA: TGTGCCAGCTCAAAGGCGGGACTAGGCACAGATACGCAGTATTTT
CDR3 protein: CASSKAGLGTDTQYF

V gene: TRBV12-3/TRBV12-4
D gene: NA
J gene: TRBJ2-3
clone size: many
CDR3 DNA: TGTGCCAGCAGCCACCAAAGCACAGATACGCAGTATTTT
CDR3 protein: CASSHQSTDTQYF

V gene: TRBV7-6
D gene: TRBD1
J gene: TRBJ1-2
clone size: many
CDR3 DNA: TGTGCCAGCAGTATTGGACAGGGGAGATATGGCTACACCTTC
CDR3 protein: CASSIGQGRYGYTF

V gene: TRBV7-2
D gene: NA
J gene: TRBJ1-2
clone size: once
CDR3 DNA: TGTGCCAGCAGCGCACAGAATATTGGCTACACCTTC
CDR3 protein: CASSAQNIGYTF

V gene: TRBV9
D gene: TRBD2
J gene: TRBJ2-5
clone size: NA
CDR3 DNA: TGTGCCAGCAGCGTAGGACTAGCGAGGCAGGAGACCCAGTACTTC
CDR3 protein: CASSVGLARQETQYF

V gene: TRBV13
D gene: TRBD1
J gene: TRBJ1-1
clone size: many
CDR3 DNA: TGTGCCAGCAGCACCTTTGGACAGGCGAACACTGAAGCTTTCTTT
CDR3 protein: CASSTFGQANTEAFF

V gene: TRBV2
D gene: TRBD2
J gene: TRBJ2-7
clone size: many
CDR3 DNA: TGTGCCAGCAGTGATGGGCTAGCGGGCTACGAGCAGTACTTC
CDR3 protein: CASSDGLAGYEQYF

V gene: TRBV4-1
D gene: TRBD1
J gene: TRBJ2-6
clone size: NA
CDR3 DNA: TGCGCCAGCAGCCAAGATTTGCGGGTGACAGGGGGATACTCTGGGGCCAACGTCCTGACTTTC
CDR3 protein: CASSQDLRVTGGYSGANVLTF

V gene: TRBV20-1
D gene: TRBD1
J gene: TRBJ2-5
clone size: NA
CDR3 DNA: TGCAGTGCTAGAGATCCGGGACAGGGAGGCCAAGAGACCCAGTACTTC
CDR3 protein: CSARDPGQGGQETQYF